This is a list of T cell receptor beta chains from one sample in a study of T cell responses to AZD1222 COVID-19 vaccine. TCRdb's table, derived via immunoSEQ multiplex PCR, lists solely in-frame clones and lacks some. The profile shows approximately 180,000 clones, approximately 90% of them singletons. Sequences were derived from peripheral blood, sampled on day 0 of AZD1222 vaccination. The receptors were sampled from an adult in good health. CDR3s include the opening cysteine and the closing phenylalanine or tryptophan. D genes are given only for firm matches. Some rows mark clone size as missing; the rest say once, few, many or name a class of expanded clone.

j_gene | v_gene | d_gene | abundance | CDR3aa | CDR3nt
TRBJ1-5 | TRBV6-5 | NA | once | CASTGDSNQPQHF | TGTGCCAGCACGGGGGATAGCAATCAGCCCCAGCATTTT
TRBJ2-1 | TRBV11-2 | NA | NA | CASRAGHSSYNEQFF | TGTGCCAGCAGGGCCGGACATAGCTCCTACAATGAGCAGTTCTTC
TRBJ1-2 | TRBV25-1 | NA | once | CASSEQNRVAGYTF | TGTGCCAGCAGTGAACAAAACAGGGTGGCTGGCTACACCTTC
TRBJ1-1 | TRBV18 | NA | once | CASSPTTTGFGAFF | TGTGCCAGCTCACCTACGACAACAGGATTCGGAGCTTTCTTT
TRBJ1-1 | TRBV2 | NA | NA | CASRRDGDTEAFF | TGTGCCAGCAGACGGGACGGCGACACTGAAGCTTTCTTT
TRBJ1-3 | TRBV7-6 | TRBD1 | once | CASSSQTGGAGNTIYF | TGTGCCAGCAGCTCACAAACAGGGGGTGCTGGAAACACCATATATTTT
TRBJ2-1 | TRBV7-3 | NA | NA | CAGNNNEQFF | TGTGCCGGGAACAACAATGAGCAGTTCTTC
TRBJ1-2 | TRBV21-1 | NA | NA | CASSNGSLPLQANYGYTF | TGTGCCAGCAGCAACGGTTCTCTACCGCTTCAGGCTAACTATGGCTACACCTTC
TRBJ1-5 | TRBV28 | NA | NA | CASTVGFQPQHF | TGTGCCAGCACTGTCGGGTTCCAGCCCCAGCATTTT
TRBJ2-1 | TRBV27 | TRBD2 | NA | CASSFPTRGRANNEQFF | TGTGCCAGCAGTTTCCCCACTAGAGGGAGGGCCAACAATGAGCAGTTCTTC
TRBJ1-2 | TRBV19 | TRBD1 | NA | CASSPMQGASGYTF | TGTGCCAGTAGCCCTATGCAGGGGGCCAGCGGCTACACCTTC
TRBJ2-3 | TRBV6-6 | NA | NA | CASSSQGSPAGTQYF | TGTGCCAGCAGTTCACAGGGGAGTCCGGCGGGGACGCAGTATTTT
TRBJ1-2 | TRBV7-2 | NA | once | CASSLAPNYGYTF | TGTGCCAGCAGCTTAGCCCCTAACTATGGCTACACCTTC
TRBJ2-2 | TRBV10-1 | TRBD1 | NA | CASGAGGTGELFF | TGCGCCAGCGGGGCAGGGGGCACCGGGGAGCTGTTTTTT
TRBJ2-1 | TRBV11-1 | NA | NA | CASTWDSYNEQFF | TGTGCCAGCACTTGGGACTCTTACAATGAGCAGTTCTTC
TRBJ1-6 | TRBV3-1/TRBV3-2 | TRBD1 | NA | CASSQETGQVYNSPLHF | TGTGCCAGCAGCCAAGAGACGGGACAGGTCTATAATTCACCCCTCCACTTT
TRBJ2-1 | TRBV19 | NA | NA | CASSPQGGGSYNEQFF | TGTGCCAGTAGTCCCCAGGGGGGAGGTTCCTACAATGAGCAGTTCTTC
TRBJ2-1 | TRBV7-2 | TRBD1 | NA | CASSLAGTANNEQFF | TGTGCCAGCAGTTTAGCCGGGACAGCGAACAATGAGCAGTTCTTC
TRBJ1-6 | TRBV15 | NA | NA | CATSRDTGGDSPLHF | TGTGCCACCAGCAGAGATACGGGCGGGGATTCACCCCTCCACTTT
TRBJ1-3 | TRBV7-2 | NA | few | CASSSTGNTIYF | TGTGCCAGCAGCTCTACTGGAAACACCATATATTTT
TRBJ2-7 | TRBV7-6 | NA | NA | CASSSTQGLQAYEQYF | TGTGCCAGCAGCTCGACACAGGGACTCCAGGCCTACGAGCAGTACTTC
TRBJ2-1 | TRBV7-9 | NA | medium-sized | CASSRDGGPYNEQFF | TGTGCCAGCAGCCGGGACGGGGGGCCCTACAATGAGCAGTTCTTC
TRBJ1-2 | TRBV14 | NA | NA | CASSQQGWSDYGYTF | TGTGCCAGCAGCCAACAGGGGTGGAGTGACTATGGCTACACCTTC
TRBJ2-2 | TRBV11-3 | NA | NA | CASSFDRSTGELFF | TGTGCCAGCAGCTTCGATAGATCCACCGGGGAGCTGTTTTTT
TRBJ1-4 | TRBV7-9 | NA | NA | CASSPQGEKLFF | TGTGCCAGCAGCCCTCAGGGAGAAAAACTGTTTTTT
TRBJ2-7 | TRBV4-3 | TRBD1 | NA | CASSQARPGQGSAEQYF | TGCGCCAGCAGCCAAGCACGTCCGGGACAGGGGTCGGCCGAGCAGTACTTC
TRBJ1-3 | TRBV27 | NA | NA | CASSPYPSGQISRNTIYF | TGTGCCAGCAGTCCTTACCCGTCCGGACAGATCTCCCGAAACACCATATATTTT
TRBJ1-4 | TRBV29-1 | NA | NA | CSVESEKLFF | TGCAGCGTTGAAAGTGAAAAACTGTTTTTT
TRBJ1-2 | TRBV5-1 | TRBD1 | NA | CASSSGTGVYPANYGYTF | TGCGCCAGCAGCTCAGGGACAGGGGTCTATCCTGCCAACTATGGCTACACCTTC